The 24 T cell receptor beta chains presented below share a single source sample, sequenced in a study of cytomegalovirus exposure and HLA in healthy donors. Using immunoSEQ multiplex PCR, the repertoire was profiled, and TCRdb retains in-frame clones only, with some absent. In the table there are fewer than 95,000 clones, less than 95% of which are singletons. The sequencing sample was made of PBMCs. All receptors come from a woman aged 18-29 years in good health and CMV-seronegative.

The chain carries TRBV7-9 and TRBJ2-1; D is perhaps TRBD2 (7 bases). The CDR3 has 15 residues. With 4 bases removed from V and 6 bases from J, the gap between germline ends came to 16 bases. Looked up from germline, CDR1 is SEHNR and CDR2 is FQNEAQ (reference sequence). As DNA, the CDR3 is TGTGCCAGCAGCTCTAGGCGGGGGCCGTTCAATGAGCAGTTCTTC. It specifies CASSSRRGPFNEQFF.

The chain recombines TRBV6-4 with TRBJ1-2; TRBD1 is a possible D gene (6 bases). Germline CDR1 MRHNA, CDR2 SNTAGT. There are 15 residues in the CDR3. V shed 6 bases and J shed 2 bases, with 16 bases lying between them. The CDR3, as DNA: TGTGCCAGCAGGAGGGGGGGCGAAAGGAACTATGGCTACACCTTC. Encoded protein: CASRRGGERNYGYTF.

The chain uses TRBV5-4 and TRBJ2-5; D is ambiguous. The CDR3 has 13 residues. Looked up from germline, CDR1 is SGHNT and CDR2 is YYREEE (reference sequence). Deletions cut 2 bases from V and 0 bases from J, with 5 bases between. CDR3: CASSFRDQETQYF. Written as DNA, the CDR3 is TGTGCCAGCAGCTTCCGGGACCAAGAGACCCAGTACTTC.

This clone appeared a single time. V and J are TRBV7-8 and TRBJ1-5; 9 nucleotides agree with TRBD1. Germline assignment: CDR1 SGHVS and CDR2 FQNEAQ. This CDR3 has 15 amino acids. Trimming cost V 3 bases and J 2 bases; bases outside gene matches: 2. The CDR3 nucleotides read TGTGCCAGCAGCTTCCGGACAGGGGGCAATCAGCCCCAGCATTTT. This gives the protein CASSFRTGGNQPQHF. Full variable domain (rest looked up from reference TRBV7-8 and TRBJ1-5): GAGVSQSPRYKVAKRGQDVALRCDPISGHVSLFWYQQALGQGPEFLTYFQNEAQLDKSGLPSDRFFAERPEGSVSTLKIQRTQQEDSAVYLCASSFRTGGNQPQHFGDGTRLSIL.

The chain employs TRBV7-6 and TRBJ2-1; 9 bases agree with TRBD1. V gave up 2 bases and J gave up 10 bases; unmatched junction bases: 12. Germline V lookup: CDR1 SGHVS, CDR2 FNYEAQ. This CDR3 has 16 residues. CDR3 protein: CASSLQRGQGSLEQFF. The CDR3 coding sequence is TGTGCCAGCAGCTTACAGAGGGGACAGGGTTCATTAGAGCAGTTCTTC.

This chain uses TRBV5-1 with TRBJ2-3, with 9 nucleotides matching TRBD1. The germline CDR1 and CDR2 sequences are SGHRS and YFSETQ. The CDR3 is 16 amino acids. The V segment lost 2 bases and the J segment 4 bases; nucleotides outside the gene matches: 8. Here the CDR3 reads CASSLGRQGVADTQYF. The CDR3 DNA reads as TGCGCCAGCAGCTTAGGGCGACAGGGGGTCGCAGATACGCAGTATTTT.

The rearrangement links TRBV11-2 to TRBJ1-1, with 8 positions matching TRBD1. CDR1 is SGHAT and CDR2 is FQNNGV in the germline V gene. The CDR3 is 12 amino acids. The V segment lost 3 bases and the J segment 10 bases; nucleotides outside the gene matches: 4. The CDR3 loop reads CASSFGQGGAFF. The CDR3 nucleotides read TGTGCCAGCAGCTTCGGACAGGGTGGAGCTTTCTTT.

CDR3: CASSIPQQGGTEAFF. The CDR3 DNA reads as TGTGCCAGTAGTATCCCCCAACAGGGGGGGACTGAAGCTTTCTTT. The J gene is TRBJ1-1, the V gene TRBV19, with 8 bases matching TRBD1. Losses at the gene ends were 3 bases for V and 5 bases for J; bases not matched to a gene: 8. The CDR3 is 15 amino acids. Germline V lookup: CDR1 LNHDA, CDR2 SQIVND (reference sequence).

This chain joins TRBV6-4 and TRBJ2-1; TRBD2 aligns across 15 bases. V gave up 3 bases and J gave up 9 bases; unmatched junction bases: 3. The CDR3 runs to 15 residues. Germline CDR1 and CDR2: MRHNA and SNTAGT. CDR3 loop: CASSERTSGGGEQFF. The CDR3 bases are TGTGCCAGCAGTGAGAGGACTAGCGGGGGGGGTGAGCAGTTCTTC.

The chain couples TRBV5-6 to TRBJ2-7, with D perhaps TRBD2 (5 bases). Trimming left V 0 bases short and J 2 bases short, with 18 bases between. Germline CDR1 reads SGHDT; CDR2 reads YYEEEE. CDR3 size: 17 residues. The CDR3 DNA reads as TGTGCCAGCAGCTTGGCCCACCGGACTCCTCCTACCTACGAGCAGTACTTC. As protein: CASSLAHRTPPTYEQYF.

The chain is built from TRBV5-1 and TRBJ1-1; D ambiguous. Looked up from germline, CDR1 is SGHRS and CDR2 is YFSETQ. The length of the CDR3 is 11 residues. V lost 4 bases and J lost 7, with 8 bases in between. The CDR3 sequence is CASSRNYEAFF. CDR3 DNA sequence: TGCGCCAGCAGCCGTAACTATGAAGCTTTCTTT.

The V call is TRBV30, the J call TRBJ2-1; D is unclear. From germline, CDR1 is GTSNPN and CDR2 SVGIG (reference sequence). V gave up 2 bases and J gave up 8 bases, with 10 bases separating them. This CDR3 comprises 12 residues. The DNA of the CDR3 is TGTGCCTGGAGTCCCCAAGTAGATGAGCAGTTCTTC. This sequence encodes CAWSPQVDEQFF.

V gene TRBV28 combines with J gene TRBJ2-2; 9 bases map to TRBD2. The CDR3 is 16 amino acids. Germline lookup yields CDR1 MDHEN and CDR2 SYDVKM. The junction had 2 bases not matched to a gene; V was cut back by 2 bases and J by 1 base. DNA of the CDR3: TGTGCCAGCAGTTTACTTAGCGGGGGGAACACCGGGGAGCTGTTTTTT. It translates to CASSLLSGGNTGELFF.

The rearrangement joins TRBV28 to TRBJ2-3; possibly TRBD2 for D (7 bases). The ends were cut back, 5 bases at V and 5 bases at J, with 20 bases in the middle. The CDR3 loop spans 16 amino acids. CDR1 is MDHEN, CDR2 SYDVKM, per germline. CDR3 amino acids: CASSGRRGAQGDTQYF. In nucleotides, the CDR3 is TGTGCCAGCAGTGGGCGACGGGGGGCGCAGGGAGATACGCAGTATTTT.

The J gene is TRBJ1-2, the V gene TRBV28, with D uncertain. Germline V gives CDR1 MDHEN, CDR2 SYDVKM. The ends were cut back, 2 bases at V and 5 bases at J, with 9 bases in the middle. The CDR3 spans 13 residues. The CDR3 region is CASSLISGYGYTF. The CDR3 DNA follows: TGTGCCAGCAGTTTAATTTCCGGTTATGGCTACACCTTC.

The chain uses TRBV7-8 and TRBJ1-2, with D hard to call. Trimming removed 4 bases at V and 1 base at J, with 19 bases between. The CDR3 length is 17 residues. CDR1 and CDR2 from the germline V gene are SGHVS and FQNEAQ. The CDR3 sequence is CASSSKRLDFLNYGYTF. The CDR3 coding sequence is TGTGCCAGCAGCTCCAAACGACTGGATTTCCTTAACTATGGCTACACCTTC.

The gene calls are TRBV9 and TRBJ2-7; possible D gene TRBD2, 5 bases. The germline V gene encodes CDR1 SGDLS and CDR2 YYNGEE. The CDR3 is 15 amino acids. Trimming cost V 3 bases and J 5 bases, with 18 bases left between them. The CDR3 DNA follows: TGTGCCAGCAGCGGCGGGTTTGGCAGTTCCGACGAGCAGTACTTC. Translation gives CASSGGFGSSDEQYF.

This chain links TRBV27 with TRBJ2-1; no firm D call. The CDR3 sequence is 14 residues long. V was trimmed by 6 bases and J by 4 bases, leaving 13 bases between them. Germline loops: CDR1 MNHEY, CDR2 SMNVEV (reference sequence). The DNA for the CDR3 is TGTGCCAGCAGAAGAAATGGGCCGTACAATGAGCAGTTCTTC. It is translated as CASRRNGPYNEQFF.

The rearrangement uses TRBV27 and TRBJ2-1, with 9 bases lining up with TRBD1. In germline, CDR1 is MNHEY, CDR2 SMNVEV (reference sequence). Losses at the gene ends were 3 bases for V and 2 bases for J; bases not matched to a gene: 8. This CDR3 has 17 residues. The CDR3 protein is CASSFFPRDRAYNEQFF. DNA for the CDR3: TGTGCCAGCAGTTTTTTCCCCCGGGACAGGGCCTACAATGAGCAGTTCTTC.

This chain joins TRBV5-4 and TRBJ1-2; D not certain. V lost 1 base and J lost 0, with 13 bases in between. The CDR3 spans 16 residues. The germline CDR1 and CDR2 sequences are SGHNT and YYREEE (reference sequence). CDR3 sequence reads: CASSLLQAQANYGYTF. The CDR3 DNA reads TGTGCCAGCAGCTTGTTGCAGGCCCAAGCTAACTATGGCTACACCTTC.

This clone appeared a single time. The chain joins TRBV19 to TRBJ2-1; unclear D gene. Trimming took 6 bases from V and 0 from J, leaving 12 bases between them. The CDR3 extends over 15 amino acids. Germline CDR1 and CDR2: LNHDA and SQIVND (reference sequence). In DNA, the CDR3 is TGTGCCAGTAGCTGGATGACTGGCTCCTACAATGAGCAGTTCTTC. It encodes CASSWMTGSYNEQFF.

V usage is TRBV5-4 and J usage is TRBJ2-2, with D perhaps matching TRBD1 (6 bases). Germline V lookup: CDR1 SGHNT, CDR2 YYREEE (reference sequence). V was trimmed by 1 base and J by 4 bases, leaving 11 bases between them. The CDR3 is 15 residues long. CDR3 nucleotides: TGTGCCAGCAGCTTGAACAGGGCAGGCACCGGGGAGCTGTTTTTT. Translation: CASSLNRAGTGELFF.

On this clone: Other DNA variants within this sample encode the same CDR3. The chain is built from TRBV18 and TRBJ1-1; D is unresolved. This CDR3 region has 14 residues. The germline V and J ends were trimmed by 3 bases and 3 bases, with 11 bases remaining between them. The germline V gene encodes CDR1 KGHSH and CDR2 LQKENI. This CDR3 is CASSPRGGDTEAFF. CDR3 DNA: TGTGCCAGCTCACCCCGGGGTGGGGACACTGAAGCTTTCTTT.

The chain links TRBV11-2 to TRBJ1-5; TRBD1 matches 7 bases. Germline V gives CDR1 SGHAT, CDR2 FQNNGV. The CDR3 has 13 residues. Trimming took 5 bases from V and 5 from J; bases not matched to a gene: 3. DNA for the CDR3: TGTGCCAGCAGCCGCGACAGGGATCAGCCCCAGCATTTT. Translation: CASSRDRDQPQHF.